This TCR beta chain originates from a study of Ad26.COV2.S vaccination and SARS-CoV-2 variants. Findings and limits, study-wide: Comparability of non-spike TCR breadth was observed across vaccine and placebo recipients. The placebo group had lower spike-specific TCR breadth than the vaccine recipients did. Analyses of TCR breadth and depth may have underestimated total T cell responses.

Notes on this clone: Its matching antigen is unknown.

This sample's treatment: around 19 received Ad26.COV2.S at low or high dose, single or two shots; a few received placebo; per-sample allocation not given. Day 63 after the first injection of vaccine or placebo was the sampling time. Participants' vaccine, an Ad26 vector, delivered Wuhan-strain SARS-CoV-2 spike. Data came from immunoSEQ multiplex PCR; TCRdb stores just in-frame clones and leaves some out. Of 300,000 to 400,000 clones listed, 90% are singletons. The sequenced sample was peripheral blood, obtained in a trial of Ad26.COV2.S vaccine versus placebo. The clonotype was recovered from a person between 18 and 59 years old who received the Ad26.COV2.S COVID-19 vaccine or a placebo.

CDR3 in amino acids: CASSKQPAGSQPQHF. The DNA for the CDR3 is TGTGCCAGCAGCAAACAGCCGGCGGGGAGTCAGCCCCAGCATTTT. The chain has TRBV2 and TRBJ1-5, with no clear D. Germline CDR1 reads SNHLY; CDR2 reads FYNNEI. CDR3 length: 15 amino acids. V dropped 6 bases and J dropped 6 bases, with 18 bases sitting between them.